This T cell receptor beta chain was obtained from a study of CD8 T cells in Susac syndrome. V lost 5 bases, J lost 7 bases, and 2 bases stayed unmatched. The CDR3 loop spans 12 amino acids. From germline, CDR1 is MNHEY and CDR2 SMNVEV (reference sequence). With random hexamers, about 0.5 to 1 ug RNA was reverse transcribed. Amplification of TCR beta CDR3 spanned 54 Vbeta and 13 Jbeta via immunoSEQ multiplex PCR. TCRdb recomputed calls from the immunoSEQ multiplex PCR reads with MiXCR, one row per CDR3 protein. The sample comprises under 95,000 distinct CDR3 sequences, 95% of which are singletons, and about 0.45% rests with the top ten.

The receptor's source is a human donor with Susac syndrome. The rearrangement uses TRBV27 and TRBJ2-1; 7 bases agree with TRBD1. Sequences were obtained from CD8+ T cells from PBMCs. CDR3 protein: CASSVTGNEQFF. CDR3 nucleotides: TGTGCCAGCAGTGTGACAGGGAATGAGCAGTTCTTC.